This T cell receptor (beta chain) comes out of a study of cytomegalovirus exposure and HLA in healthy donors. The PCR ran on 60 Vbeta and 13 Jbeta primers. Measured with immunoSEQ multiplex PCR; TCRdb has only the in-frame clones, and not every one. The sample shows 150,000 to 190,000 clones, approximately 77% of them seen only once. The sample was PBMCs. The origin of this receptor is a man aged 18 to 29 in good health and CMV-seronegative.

CDR3 DNA: TGTGCCAGCAGTCTCCGGGACAGGGACTTGGAGGGCTACACCTTC. The encoded protein is CASSLRDRDLEGYTF. This chain joins TRBV7-9 and TRBJ1-2; 9 bases agree with TRBD1. The CDR3 extends over 15 amino acids. Trimming cost V 6 bases and J 8 bases; bases outside gene matches: 13. The germline gives CDR1 SEHNR, CDR2 FQNEAQ (reference sequence).